This record looks at one TCR beta chain sequence and its context. The data were taken from a study of blood T cell repertoires in COVID-19. CDR1 and CDR2 (germline): ENHRY, SYGVKD. The CDR3 loop spans 16 amino acids. V gave up 3 bases and J gave up 5 bases; unmatched junction bases: 8. This table comes from immunoSEQ multiplex PCR, and its TCRdb copy is limited to in-frame clones, with some not included. The sample lists around 200,000 clones, 70% to 90% occurring once. The sequencing input was peripheral blood. The rearrangement links TRBV10-3 to TRBJ1-4; 8 nucleotides align to TRBD1. The sequence was obtained from a man between 40 and 49 years old with active or convalescent COVID-19. The DNA for the CDR3 is TGTGCCATCAGTGAAGGACAGGGAGGGAAAAATGAAAAACTGTTTTTT. As protein: CAISEGQGGKNEKLFF.